The entry below gives a single TCR beta chain sequence along with its context. Its antigen remains unidentified. These gene names are mouse names. The read comes to an end 4 residues before the CDR3 does, leaving the germline J gene to fill in the end. Per the germline V gene, CDR1 is NSHNY and CDR2 is SYGAGN. This CDR3 is 15 amino acids long. The germline V and J ends were trimmed by 0 bases and 4 bases, with 10 bases remaining between them. This record comes from a study of CD8+ T cells in alopecia areata. At the level of the study: Spontaneously alopecic C3H/HeJ graft donors, about 6-13 months old, gave skin to approximately 6-10-week-old female C3H/HeJ mice. Study-wide results and limits: Scalp sample sequencing also detects resident alphabeta T cells of normal skin. Clonality was higher in lesional than normal scalp, especially in alopecia totalis/universalis. Compared with mice, patients displayed less clear TCR sharing, possibly for HLA-related reasons.

Extracted RNA was reverse transcribed into cDNA, the sequencing template. Assay: immunoSEQ multiplex PCR; the TCRdb copy retains only in-frame clones and omits some. Altogether 90,000 to 130,000 clones were found in the sample, and no singletons occur. The TCR sequence derives from a C3H/HeJ mouse with alopecia areata. These mice share the MHC haplotype H2-k. The chain uses TRBV13-1 and TRBJ2-2, with D possibly matching TRBD1 (5 bases). Sample: lesional skin. The part of the CDR3 DNA that was read is TGTGCCAGCAGTGATGCGAAGGGGATCACCGGG. As protein: CASSDAKGITG. The full CDR3 reads CASSDAKGITGQLYF.